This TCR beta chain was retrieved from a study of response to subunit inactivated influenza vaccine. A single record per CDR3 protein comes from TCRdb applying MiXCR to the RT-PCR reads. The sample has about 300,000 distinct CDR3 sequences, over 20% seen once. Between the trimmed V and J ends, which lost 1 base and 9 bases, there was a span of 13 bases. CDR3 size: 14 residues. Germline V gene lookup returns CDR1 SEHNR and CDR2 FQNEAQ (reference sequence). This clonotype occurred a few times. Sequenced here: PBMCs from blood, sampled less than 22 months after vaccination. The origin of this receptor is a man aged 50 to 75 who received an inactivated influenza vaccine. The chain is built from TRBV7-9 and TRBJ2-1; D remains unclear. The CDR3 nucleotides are TGTGCCAGCAGCTTAGAAGCGTACTTTGCTGAGCAGTTCTTC. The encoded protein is CASSLEAYFAEQFF.